This passage covers 21 T cell receptor beta chains from one sample sequenced in a study of blood T cell repertoires in COVID-19. Here immunoSEQ multiplex PCR was the method, and the copy in TCRdb shows in-frame clones only, minus some. This table holds around 70,000 clones, over 60% found once. The material sequenced was peripheral blood. These receptors were collected from a human donor in a cohort sampled during active COVID-19.

This rearrangement joins TRBV2 to TRBJ1-2, with 8 bases matching TRBD1. The CDR3 is made up of 13 amino acids. CDR1 and CDR2 from the germline V gene are SNHLY and FYNNEI. Trimming took 9 bases from V and 3 from J; bases not matched to a gene: 6. In nucleotides, the CDR3 is TGTGCCAGTAAGACAGGGGACGACTATGGCTACACCTTC. The encoded protein is CASKTGDDYGYTF.

The chain recombines TRBV19 with TRBJ1-3; D not certain. The germline V gene encodes CDR1 LNHDA and CDR2 SQIVND (reference sequence). The CDR3 length is 13 residues. V gave up 10 bases and J gave up 1 base, with 11 bases separating them. Written as DNA, the CDR3 is TGTGCCACCCCGACACATTCTGGAAACACCATATATTTT. It encodes CATPTHSGNTIYF.

As DNA, the CDR3 is TGTGCCAGCATCTCACAGGGGTTCCACGAGCAGTACTTC. Its translation: CASISQGFHEQYF. This sequence joins TRBV28 and TRBJ2-7, with 7 bases that match TRBD1. The CDR3 extends over 13 amino acids. Germline CDR1 is MDHEN and CDR2 is SYDVKM. Trimming at V came to 7 bases and at J to 5 bases, leaving 8 bases not matched to a gene.

The chain combines TRBV2 with TRBJ2-3; 10 bases match TRBD2. Germline assignment: CDR1 SNHLY and CDR2 FYNNEI. The CDR3 is made up of 15 amino acids. V gave up 1 base and J gave up 8 bases; unmatched junction bases: 6. CDR3 loop: CASSEGRLAGVTQYF. The CDR3, as DNA: TGTGCCAGCAGTGAAGGACGGCTAGCGGGAGTTACGCAGTATTTT.

V usage is TRBV7-9 and J usage is TRBJ1-2; D possibly corresponds to TRBD1 (6 bases). The germline gives CDR1 SEHNR, CDR2 FQNEAQ (reference sequence). V lost 1 base and J 6 bases, leaving 9 bases between the germline ends. The length of the CDR3 is 13 residues. The CDR3 sequence is CASSLGSGDGYTF. DNA for the CDR3: TGTGCCAGCAGCTTAGGCTCAGGGGATGGCTACACCTTC.

The J gene is TRBJ2-3, the V gene TRBV6-6, with a weak D call TRBD2 (7 bases). CDR1 is MNHNY, CDR2 SVGAGI, per germline (reference sequence). The V and J ends lost 6 bases and 4 bases respectively, with 17 bases between them. This CDR3 comprises 15 residues. DNA for the CDR3: TGTGCCAGCAGCCCTACGGCGGGGGCCTCAGATACGCAGTATTTT. Translated, it gives CASSPTAGASDTQYF.

The V and J genes are TRBV19 and TRBJ2-7; 8 nucleotides align to TRBD1. This CDR3 spans 14 amino acids. In germline, CDR1 is LNHDA, CDR2 SQIVND (reference sequence). V lost 4 bases and J lost 6; bases outside the gene matches: 8. CDR3 in DNA: TGTGCCAGTAGTACAACAATGGACAGGGCCGAGCAGTACTTC. Amino acids: CASSTTMDRAEQYF.

This clone was counted only a few times. The CDR3 sequence: CASSPGQGMQPQHF. CDR3 nucleotides: TGCGCCAGCAGCCCCGGACAGGGAATGCAGCCCCAGCATTTT. The V and J genes are TRBV5-1 and TRBJ1-5; 8 bases are a match to TRBD1. The CDR3 sequence is 14 residues long. V was clipped by 4 bases and J by 7 bases; unmatched bases: 7. CDR1 and CDR2 from the germline V gene are SGHRS and YFSETQ.

This rearrangement joins TRBV29-1 to TRBJ2-2, with D possibly matching TRBD2 (5 bases). Trimming removed 6 bases at V and 3 bases at J, with 11 bases between. Per germline, CDR1 SQVTM and CDR2 ANQGSEA. The CDR3 totals 13 residues. CDR3 DNA: TGCAGCGTGGGAGTACCCTACACCGGGGAGCTGTTTTTT. Translated, it gives CSVGVPYTGELFF.

CDR3 residues: CASSQAGAAGELFF. CDR3 sequence (DNA): TGCGCCAGCAGCCAAGCAGGGGCGGCCGGGGAGCTGTTTTTT. The genes are TRBV4-3 and TRBJ2-2; tentative D call: TRBD1 (6 bases). Trimming shortened V by 1 base and J by 6 bases, and 9 bases separated the two germline ends. Germline CDR1 is LGHNA and CDR2 is YSLEER. The CDR3 length is 14 residues.

This clone was seen just once. This chain connects TRBV7-2 to TRBJ2-1; D unclear. The V end was cut by 4 bases, the J end by 7 bases, with 14 bases between. There are 14 residues in the CDR3. CDR1 is SGHTA and CDR2 is FQGNSA in the germline V gene. The CDR3 DNA reads TGTGCCAGCAGCTCCCACCTTTCTAAGAATGAGCAGTTCTTC. Its protein product is CASSSHLSKNEQFF.

This clone was picked up a small number of times. The gene calls are TRBV5-4 and TRBJ2-1; TRBD2 matches at 9 bases. There are 16 residues in the CDR3. The germline V gene has CDR1 SGHNT and CDR2 YYREEE (reference sequence). J was trimmed by 9 bases and V by 3 bases; bases with no gene match: 13. The CDR3 nucleotides are TGTGCCAGCAGCTCCCTGGTCGCGGGGGGGCTCGGTGAGCAGTTCTTC. Translation gives CASSSLVAGGLGEQFF.

This chain uses TRBV24-1 with TRBJ2-2, with 10 nucleotides matching TRBD2. This CDR3 is 15 amino acids long. After removal of 0 bases from V and 7 bases from J, the junction contained 1 base not matched to a gene. Germline CDR1 reads KGHDR; CDR2 reads SFDVKD. The CDR3 is CATSDLTSGVGELFF. The CDR3 DNA reads as TGTGCCACCAGTGATTTGACTAGCGGGGTCGGGGAGCTGTTTTTT.

The J gene is TRBJ2-5, the V gene TRBV2; no clear D gene. Trimming took off 8 bases at V and 5 bases at J, with 18 bases between the two ends. Germline lookup yields CDR1 SNHLY and CDR2 FYNNEI. CDR3 length equals 14 residues. This chain's CDR3 is CASALIVSRETQYF. CDR3 nucleotide sequence: TGTGCCAGCGCCCTCATTGTGAGTCGGGAGACCCAGTACTTC.

This clone came up once. The rearrangement uses TRBV5-1 and TRBJ2-1; 10 bases map to TRBD1. V dropped 2 bases and J dropped 7; count of bases not matched to a gene: 9. CDR1 is SGHRS, CDR2 YFSETQ, per germline. The CDR3 is 16 amino acids. The CDR3 sequence is CASSFGGQGRPNEQFF. The DNA for the CDR3 is TGCGCCAGCAGCTTTGGGGGACAGGGGCGCCCGAATGAGCAGTTCTTC. Filled out from reference TRBV5-1 and TRBJ2-1, the complete variable domain reads KAGVTQTPRYLIKTRGQQVTLSCSPISGHRSVSWYQQTPGQGLQFLFEYFSETQRNKGNFPGRFSGRQFSNSRSEMNVSTLELGDSALYLCASSFGGQGRPNEQFFGPGTRLTVL.

The chain has TRBV11-2 and TRBJ2-2; TRBD2 is a possible D gene (5 bases). CDR3 length equals 16 residues. V was pared by 5 bases and J by 0 bases, with 13 bases between. Germline CDR1 reads SGHAT; CDR2 reads FQNNGV. CDR3 nucleotide sequence: TGTGCCAGCAGCCCCCGTGCAGCGGCGAACACCGGGGAGCTGTTTTTT. Amino acids: CASSPRAAANTGELFF.

This clone was seen a few times. The rearrangement links TRBV5-6 to TRBJ2-7; possibly TRBD1 for D (6 bases). The CDR3 spans 15 residues. V lost 0 bases and J 4 bases, leaving 14 bases between the germline ends. The germline V gene has CDR1 SGHDT and CDR2 YYEEEE. The CDR3 reads CASSLEPGAGYEQYF. In DNA form, the CDR3 reads TGTGCCAGCAGCTTGGAACCAGGGGCCGGTTACGAGCAGTACTTC.

The chain links TRBV7-2 to TRBJ2-1; 12 bases map to TRBD1. The V gene's germline CDR1 is SGHTA and CDR2 FQGNSA. The V gene end was trimmed by 8 bases and the J gene end by 4 bases; junction bases not matched to a gene: 6. The CDR3 consists of 15 residues. CDR3 nucleotides: TGTGCCAGCGGACGGGACAGGGGGCCTTACAATGAGCAGTTCTTC. Translating it yields CASGRDRGPYNEQFF.

The genes are TRBV30 and TRBJ1-3, with D possibly TRBD1 on 6 matching bases. The CDR3 spans 15 residues. Trimming stripped 7 bases from V and 0 bases from J, with 16 bases between. The V gene's germline CDR1 is GTSNPN and CDR2 SVGIG (reference sequence). In DNA, the CDR3 is TGTGCCTCCCGCGGGGGCCCGCACTCTGGAAACACCATATATTTT. Amino acids: CASRGGPHSGNTIYF.

The V gene is TRBV3-1 (or the pseudogene TRBV3-2), the J gene TRBJ1-3; no reliable D call. Trimming took off 6 bases at V and 0 bases at J, with 12 bases between the two ends. CDR3 length equals 15 residues. Germline V lookup: CDR1 LGHDT, CDR2 YNNKEL (reference sequence). CDR3 sequence reads: CASSPPLLSGNTIYF. The CDR3 coding sequence is TGTGCCAGCAGTCCCCCTCTCCTCTCTGGAAACACCATATATTTT.

The chain employs TRBV7-2 and TRBJ2-7; no definite D call. Trimming stripped 0 bases from V and 1 base from J, with 7 bases between. The CDR3 contains 14 residues. The V gene's germline CDR1 is SGHTA and CDR2 FQGNSA. In DNA, the CDR3 is TGTGCCAGCAGCTTAGCGACTGGTTCCTACGAGCAGTACTTC. Residues: CASSLATGSYEQYF.